The sample holds many counts of the clone carrying this T cell receptor beta chain. The antigen is undetermined. The sample originates from a study of read filtering for tumor transcriptome and immune sequencing. Study at large: DNase treatment preceded whole-transcriptome library preparation.

Points from the study as a whole: Sorted CD138-negative bone marrow cells were not purified T cells. Compared with RNA-seq, IR-seq gave much higher clonotype depth and reliability. Roughly 82% of IR-seq clonotypes had a single read, yet these held approximately 4% of reads.

From 300 to 400 ng of RNA, a library with molecular barcoded alpha/delta and beta/gamma adaptors was made. TCRdb reanalysed the reads using MiXCR and keeps one entry per CDR3 protein. The data contain tens of thousands of distinct CDR3 sequences, about 19% of them singletons. The TCR originated in a donor at least 40 years old with multiple myeloma. The sequenced material came from a population of CD138-negative cells sorted from bone marrow.

As DNA, the CDR3 is TGTGCCAGCGGGAGAACTAGCGCCTACAATGAGCAGTTCTTC. Its translation is CASGRTSAYNEQFF. V usage is TRBV9 and J usage is TRBJ2-1; 7 bases agree with TRBD2. J was trimmed by 2 bases and V by 7 bases; bases with no gene match: 6. Per the germline V gene, CDR1 is SGDLS and CDR2 is YYNGEE. The CDR3 spans 14 residues.